These 10 T cell receptor beta chains originate from one sample sequenced in a study of T cell clonality in common variable immunodeficiency. General study points: Fewer deletions and N-nucleotide insertions were reportedly seen in common variable immunodeficiency TCR beta sequences.

Antigen specificity for these receptors is unknown. TCRdb's copy holds only in-frame clones and misses some; the assay was immunoSEQ multiplex PCR. The repertoire consists of 25,000 or so clones, none detected only once. The specimen was peripheral blood mononuclear cells. The receptors here all came from a human donor with common variable immunodeficiency.

In this sample, this clone turned up a few times. Other DNA variants within this sample encode the same CDR3. CDR3 in amino acids: CASSPGVVDPETQYF. The sequenced part of the CDR3 DNA is TGTGCCAGCTCACCGGGCGTAGTTGATCCAGAGACC. V is TRBV18 and J is TRBJ2-5; the D is unclear. Read sequence stops 3 residues before the CDR3 end, and the germline J gene provides the missing end. V was cut by 3 bases and J by 4 bases, with 15 bases left in between. CDR3 length: 15 amino acids. Germline assignment: CDR1 KGHSH and CDR2 LQKENI.

About this clone itself: The read finishes 3 residues shy of the CDR3 end, and the germline J gene is used to complete it. This sequence joins TRBV6-1 and TRBJ1-3; D not resolved. The V end was cut by 4 bases, the J end by 4 bases, with 11 bases between. The germline V gene has CDR1 MNHNS and CDR2 SASEGT. The CDR3 spans 14 residues. The CDR3 loop is CASSASAGGNTIYF. The sequenced part of the CDR3 DNA is TGTGCCAGCAGTGCTTCGGCAGGAGGAAACACC.

This clone was seen more than once but under ten times. The read is 3 residues too short to cover the CDR3 end, so that end is filled in from the germline J gene. The J gene is TRBJ1-2, the V gene TRBV11-1; D is undetermined. The V gene lost 5 bases and the J gene lost 6 bases, with 19 bases spanning the gap. The CDR3 is 15 amino acids. Germline CDR1 SGHAT, CDR2 FQDESV (reference sequence). The CDR3 bases that were read are TGTGCCAGCAGCAACCTTATCAACCCTAAAGATGGC. This encodes CASSNLINPKDG. The entire CDR3 sequence reads CASSNLINPKDGYTF.

This clone was counted between two and nine times. The CDR3 end falls 3 residues outside the read, so it is completed with the germline J gene. The V and J genes are TRBV5-1 and TRBJ1-5, with 9 nucleotides matching TRBD1. CDR3 size: 14 residues. Unmatched junction bases numbered 2, after V lost 4 bases and J lost 3 bases. Germline-derived CDR1 and CDR2 are SGHRS and YFSETQ. The CDR3 is CASSRTGDNQPQHF. CDR3 bases read: TGCGCCAGCAGCCGGACAGGGGACAATCAGCCC.

The sample holds a few counts of this clone. The sequenced fragment ends 3 residues before the CDR3 boundary, so the rest is inferred from the germline J gene. The rearrangement joins TRBV30 to TRBJ1-4; no reliable D call. V lost 1 base and J lost 0, with 12 bases in between. Germline CDR1 and CDR2: GTSNPN and SVGIG (reference sequence). The CDR3 consists of 16 residues. The CDR3 protein is CAWSALNSPTNEKLFF. The covered CDR3 bases are TGTGCCTGGAGTGCCTTGAACTCCCCAACTAATGAAAAA.

In regard to this clone: The read is 3 residues too short to cover the CDR3 end, so that end is filled in from the germline J gene. The chain employs TRBV18 and TRBJ1-2; TRBD1 is a possible D gene (5 bases). This CDR3 has 14 amino acids. V was pared by 2 bases and J by 6 bases, with 13 bases between. CDR1 and CDR2 from the germline V gene are KGHSH and LQKENI. CDR3 amino acids: CASSPDLGADGYTF. CDR3 bases read: TGTGCCAGCTCACCAGATTTAGGGGCGGATGGC.

This clone was detected ten times or more. The CDR3 goes on 3 residues after the read ends, and that part is filled in from the germline J gene. The V gene is TRBV19, the J gene TRBJ2-7, with D maybe TRBD1 (6 bases). CDR1 and CDR2 from the germline V gene are LNHDA and SQIVND (reference sequence). The germline V and J ends were trimmed by 3 bases and 0 bases, with 12 bases remaining between them. This CDR3 has 15 amino acids. The covered CDR3 bases are TGTGCCAGTAGTATTTCAGGGGCAAGCTCCTACGAG. Its protein is CASSISGASSYE. The entire CDR3 protein is CASSISGASSYEQYF.

This clone was counted between two and nine times. The CDR3 protein is CASSEQGAKSPLHF. The part of the CDR3 DNA that was read is TGTGCCAGCAGTGAACAGGGGGCTAAATCACCC. J is TRBJ1-6 and V is TRBV2; 8 nucleotides align to TRBD1. The read comes to an end 3 residues before the CDR3 does, leaving the germline J gene to fill in the end. Germline CDR1 is SNHLY and CDR2 is FYNNEI. With V trimmed by 2 bases and J by 10 bases, 4 bases remained unmatched. The CDR3 is 14 amino acids.

This clone was counted between two and nine times. Sequencing ends 3 residues short of the CDR3 end; the germline J gene provides the rest. This sequence joins TRBV2 and TRBJ2-5, with TRBD1 identical over 8 bases. Unmatched junction bases numbered 5, after V lost 1 base and J lost 4 bases. The CDR3 runs 15 residues. Germline lookup yields CDR1 SNHLY and CDR2 FYNNEI. CDR3 sequence: CASSEGGQGGETQYF. The covered CDR3 bases are TGTGCCAGCAGTGAAGGTGGACAGGGTGGAGAGACC.

This clone was picked up many times. The read falls 3 residues short of the CDR3 end, and the missing part is taken from the germline J gene. J is TRBJ2-1 and V is TRBV5-6; either TRBD1 or TRBD2 may supply D (5 bases each). Germline CDR1 reads SGHDT; CDR2 reads YYEEEE. Trimming removed 4 bases at V and 4 bases at J, with 12 bases between. The length of the CDR3 is 14 residues. This CDR3 reads CASSPRGTYNEQFF. Partial CDR3 DNA: TGTGCCAGCAGCCCGAGGGGCACTTACAATGAG. Filled out from reference TRBV5-6 and TRBJ2-1, the complete variable domain reads DAGVTQSPTHLIKTRGQQVTLRCSPKSGHDTVSWYQQALGQGPQFIFQYYEEEERQRGNFPDRFSGHQFPNYSSELNVNALLLGDSALYLCASSPRGTYNEQFFGPGTRLTVL.